This TCR beta chain stems from a study of vaccination and CD4 T cells after COVID-19. Study summary: Stimuli were overlapping spike peptide pools of SARS-CoV-2 and three common cold coronaviruses (HCoV-NL63, HCoV-OC43, HCoV-229E).

This clonotype showed up just a few times. No antigen is known for it. Oncomine TCR Beta short-read sequencing was applied to DNA from cultured CD4+ T cells. One entry per CDR3 protein results from TCRdb running MiXCR on the PCR reads. The top ten hold more than 15% of the sample, which has approximately 12,000 distinct CDR3 sequences, around 50% seen once. This sample's treatment: approximately 9-day PBMC culture with coronavirus spike peptide pools or control peptides (ViraFEST assay). The clonotype originates from a human donor who had recovered from COVID-19. The sequenced material came from CD4+ T cells from blood, cultured in vitro.

In nucleotides, the CDR3 is TGCAGTGCTAGAATTCCCATAGCGGGAAAAGAGACCCAGTACTTC. This sequence encodes CSARIPIAGKETQYF. V and J are TRBV20-1 and TRBJ2-5, with 8 bases lining up with TRBD2. Germline V gene lookup returns CDR1 DFQATT and CDR2 SNEGSKA (reference sequence). This CDR3 has 15 amino acids. The V segment lost 2 bases and the J segment 3 bases; nucleotides outside the gene matches: 8.